This entry describes one T cell receptor (beta chain). Its antigen is not known. This CDR3 comprises 13 residues. CDR1 LNHDA and CDR2 SQIVND come from the germline V gene (reference sequence). V lost 3 bases and J lost 8, with 13 bases in between. The entry originates in a study of identifying expanded T cells in peripheral blood. Notes on the study in general: Across healthy donors, higher total template counts meant significantly greater approximately two-week count variance.

The data were produced by immunoSEQ multiplex PCR, yet TCRdb's version contains in-frame clones alone and is incomplete. The sample shows tens of thousands of clones, over 80% of them seen only once. The TCR sequence derives from a person between 18 and 69 years old in good health. What was sequenced was blood. V gene TRBV19 combines with J gene TRBJ1-1; D unresolved. CDR3 loop: CASSIQYITEAFF. CDR3 in DNA: TGTGCCAGTAGTATCCAGTACATAACCGAAGCTTTCTTT.